This T cell receptor beta chain comes out of a study of identical twins. It was template switching that added a universal primer site, and there were unique molecular identifiers on the cDNA. TCRdb re-analysed the 5' RACE reads in MiXCR, keeping a single row per CDR3 protein. Of about 200,000 distinct CDR3 sequences in the sample, roughly 10% were seen once. Overall study results and limits: Cord blood's abundant beta clonotypes had fewer insertions, unlike memory repertoires.

This clonotype was found a few times. The antigen remains unidentified. The CDR3 length is 15 residues. Trimming shortened V by 6 bases and J by 3 bases, and 18 bases separated the two germline ends. The germline V gene encodes CDR1 SGHTA and CDR2 FQGNSA. The chain joins TRBV7-2 to TRBJ2-7; a weak D match, TRBD1 (6 bases). This receptor was identified in a man aged 50 or older in good health. Sequencing was performed on memory T cells sorted from blood. CDR3 in DNA: TGTGCCAGCAGGCTTCGACAGGACCCTATCTACGAGCAGTACTTC. It encodes CASRLRQDPIYEQYF.